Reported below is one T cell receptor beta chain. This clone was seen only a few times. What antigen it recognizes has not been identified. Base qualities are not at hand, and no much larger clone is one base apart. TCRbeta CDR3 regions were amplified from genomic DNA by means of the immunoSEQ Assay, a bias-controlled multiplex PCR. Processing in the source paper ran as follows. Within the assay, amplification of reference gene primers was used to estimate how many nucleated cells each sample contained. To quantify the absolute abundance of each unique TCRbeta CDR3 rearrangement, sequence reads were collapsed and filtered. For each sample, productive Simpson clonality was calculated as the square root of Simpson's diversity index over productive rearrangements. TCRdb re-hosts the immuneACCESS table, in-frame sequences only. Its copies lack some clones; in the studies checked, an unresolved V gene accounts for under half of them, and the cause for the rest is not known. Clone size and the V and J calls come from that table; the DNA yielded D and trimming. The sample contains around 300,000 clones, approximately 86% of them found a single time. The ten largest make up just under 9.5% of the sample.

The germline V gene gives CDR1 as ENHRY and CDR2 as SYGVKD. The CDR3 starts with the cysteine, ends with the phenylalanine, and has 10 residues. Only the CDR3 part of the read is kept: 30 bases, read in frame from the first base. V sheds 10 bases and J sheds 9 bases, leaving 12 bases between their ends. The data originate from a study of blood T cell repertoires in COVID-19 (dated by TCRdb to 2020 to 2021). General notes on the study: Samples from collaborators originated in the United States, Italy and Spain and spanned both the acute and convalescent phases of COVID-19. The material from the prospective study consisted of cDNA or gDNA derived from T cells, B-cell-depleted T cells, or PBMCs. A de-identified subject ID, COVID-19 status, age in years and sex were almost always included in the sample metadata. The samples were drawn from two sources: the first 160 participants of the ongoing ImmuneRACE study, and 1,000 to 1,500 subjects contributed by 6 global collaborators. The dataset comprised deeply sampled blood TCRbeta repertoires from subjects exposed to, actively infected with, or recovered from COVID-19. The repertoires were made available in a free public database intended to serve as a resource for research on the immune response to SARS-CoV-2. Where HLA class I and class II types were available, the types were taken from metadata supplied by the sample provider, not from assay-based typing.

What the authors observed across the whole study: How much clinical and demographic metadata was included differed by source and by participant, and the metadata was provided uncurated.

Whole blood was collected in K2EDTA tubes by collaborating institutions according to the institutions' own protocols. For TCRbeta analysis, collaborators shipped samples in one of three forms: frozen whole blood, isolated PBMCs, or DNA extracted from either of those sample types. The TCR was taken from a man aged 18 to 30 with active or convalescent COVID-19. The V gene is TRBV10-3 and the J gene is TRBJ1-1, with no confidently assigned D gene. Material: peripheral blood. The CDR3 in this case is CATRDIKAFF. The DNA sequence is TGTGCCACCCGGGATATTAAAGCTTTCTTT.